This is a list of T cell receptor beta chains from one sample in a study of T-cell memory formation after mild COVID-19. Via MiXCR, TCRdb re-called the 5' RACE reads, giving one row per CDR3 protein. The sample includes fewer than 650,000 distinct CDR3 sequences, roughly 17% of them seen just once. Specimen: PBMCs or a T cell subset sorted from them (not recorded which). These receptor sequences come from an adult woman who had mild COVID-19 (a few samples of this study predate the infection). Cell type and time point are not known. Both conserved end residues are part of each CDR3. D genes are given only for firm matches. Rows give clone size only sometimes, using once, few, many, or a class for an expanded clone.

>TRBV15|.|few|TRBJ2-6
TGTGCCACCAGCAGAGACCGGGCCAACGTCCTGACTTTC
CATSRDRANVLTF
>TRBV12-3/TRBV12-4|.|.|TRBJ1-1
TGTGCCAGCAGGAATGACGGTACCCGCATGAACACTGAAGCTTTCTTT
CASRNDGTRMNTEAFF
>TRBV5-5|TRBD1|few|TRBJ2-7
TGTGCCAGCAGTATGTTGGACAGGGCAGTCCACGAGCAGTACTTC
CASSMLDRAVHEQYF
>TRBV7-2|TRBD1|many|TRBJ2-1
TGTGCCAGCAGCCCCCGACAGGGTTATTACAATGAGCAGTTCTTC
CASSPRQGYYNEQFF
>TRBV6-6|TRBD2|few|TRBJ2-7
TGTGCCAGCAGTTACCTACGATCCAGCGGGAGGGAACGGGGCGAGCAGTACTTC
CASSYLRSSGRERGEQYF
>TRBV12-3/TRBV12-4|TRBD1|many|TRBJ2-7
TGTGCCACGGGACAGGGGTACGAGCAGTACTTC
CATGQGYEQYF
>TRBV7-9|.|.|TRBJ2-1
TGTGCCAGCAGCTTAATGCAAGGACCCTCCTACAATGAGCAGTTCTTC
CASSLMQGPSYNEQFF
>TRBV4-3|.|few|TRBJ2-6
TGCGCCAGCAGCCGGGCTTCTGGGGCCAACGTCCTGACTTTC
CASSRASGANVLTF
>TRBV9|.|.|TRBJ2-1
TGTGCCAGCAGCCAGACTAGATCCCATGAGCAGTTCTTC
CASSQTRSHEQFF
>TRBV10-3|.|.|TRBJ1-3
TGTGCCATCAGTGTACAGCAACCCCTCTCTGGAAACACCATATATTTT
CAISVQQPLSGNTIYF
>TRBV24-1|TRBD2|.|TRBJ2-2
TGTGCCACCAGTGATCCGGGACTAGCGGGAGGGTATACCGGGGAGCTGTTTTTT
CATSDPGLAGGYTGELFF
>TRBV29-1|.|few|TRBJ2-7
TGCAGCGTTGAAGATGTTAGCGAGCAGTACTTC
CSVEDVSEQYF
>TRBV6-2/TRBV6-3|.|.|TRBJ2-7
TGTGCCAGCAGTTACGTTCTAGTCAGGTCCTACGAGCAGTACTTC
CASSYVLVRSYEQYF
>TRBV6-2/TRBV6-3|.|few|TRBJ2-7
TGTGCCAGCAGGGAATCCGGGACTGGTGCGTACGAGCAGTACTTC
CASRESGTGAYEQYF
>TRBV9|.|.|TRBJ2-1
TGTGCCAGCAGCGTTCCCTCTGGGGGGAATGAGCAGTTCTTC
CASSVPSGGNEQFF
>TRBV6-1|.|few|TRBJ2-6
TGTGCCAGCAGGCCTTTGGCTGGGGCCAACGTCCTGACTTTC
CASRPLAGANVLTF